This entry features one T cell receptor beta chain sequence. Antigen specificity is unknown. Germline CDR1 and CDR2: SGHVS and FNYEAQ. J gave up 6 bases and V 5 bases, and 9 bases lay outside the gene matches. This CDR3 is built from 15 residues. The PCR employed 60 Vbeta primers together with 13 Jbeta primers. TCRdb's table, derived via immunoSEQ multiplex PCR, lists solely in-frame clones and lacks some. Its table lists about 200,000 clones. This entry is derived from a study of cytomegalovirus exposure and HLA in healthy donors. Study information: Inside one of the first data releases sat around 86 million unique TCRs taken from HLA-typed donors. Within the Caucasian-associated ancestry cluster were around 80% of the approximately 400 genotyped donors.

Whole-study results and caveats: An analysis done earlier found most TCR beta V segments productive about 87% or about 30% of the time. What a later analysis showed was that several of the most significant clusters appeared linked to common viral pathogens.

This chain links TRBV7-6 with TRBJ2-7; 11 bases line up with TRBD2. Sequenced input: PBMCs. The sequence came from a man aged 25-45 years in good health and CMV-seronegative. CDR3 sequence (DNA): TGTGCCAGCAGCCACACTCTAGCGGGAGGTAGCGAGCAGTACTTC. Protein: CASSHTLAGGSEQYF.